The subject of this entry is one TCR beta chain. Its matching antigen is unknown. This entry comes from a study of cytomegalovirus exposure and HLA in healthy donors. Study-level findings and limits: A classifier reportedly called cytomegalovirus status with high sensitivity and specificity.

Clones were read by immunoSEQ multiplex PCR, and TCRdb kept only the in-frame ones, dropping some. The sample shows about 120,000 clones, roughly 90% of them seen only once. The length of the CDR3 is 16 residues. V was pared by 3 bases and J by 7 bases, with 13 bases of the junction left unmatched. Germline-derived CDR1 and CDR2 are SGHDT and YYEEEE. The specimen was PBMCs. The rearrangement joins TRBV5-6 to TRBJ1-5; 7 bases agree with TRBD1. The clonotype was recovered from a woman aged 18-29 years in good health and CMV-seronegative. In nucleotides, the CDR3 is TGTGCCAGCAGCTCCCAAAGACAGGGTCTTAGGCAGCCCCAGCATTTT. This codes for CASSSQRQGLRQPQHF.